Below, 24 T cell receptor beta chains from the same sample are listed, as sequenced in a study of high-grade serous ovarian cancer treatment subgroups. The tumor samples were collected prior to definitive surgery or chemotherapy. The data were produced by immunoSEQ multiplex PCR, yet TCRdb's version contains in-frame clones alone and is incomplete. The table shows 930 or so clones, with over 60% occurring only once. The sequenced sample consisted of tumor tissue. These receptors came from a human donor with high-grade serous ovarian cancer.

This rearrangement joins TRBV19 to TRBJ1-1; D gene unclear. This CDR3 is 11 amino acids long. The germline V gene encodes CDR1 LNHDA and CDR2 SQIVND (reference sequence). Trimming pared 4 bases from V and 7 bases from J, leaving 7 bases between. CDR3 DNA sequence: TGTGCCAGTAGTACACAAAGTGAAGCTTTCTTT. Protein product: CASSTQSEAFF.

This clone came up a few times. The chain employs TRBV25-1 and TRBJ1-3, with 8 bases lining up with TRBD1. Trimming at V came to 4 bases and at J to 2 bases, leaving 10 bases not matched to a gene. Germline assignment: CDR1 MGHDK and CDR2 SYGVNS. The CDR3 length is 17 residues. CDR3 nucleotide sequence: TGTGCCAGCAGTGCAGGGGGCATGAGTTTGGCTGGAAACACCATATATTTT. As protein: CASSAGGMSLAGNTIYF.

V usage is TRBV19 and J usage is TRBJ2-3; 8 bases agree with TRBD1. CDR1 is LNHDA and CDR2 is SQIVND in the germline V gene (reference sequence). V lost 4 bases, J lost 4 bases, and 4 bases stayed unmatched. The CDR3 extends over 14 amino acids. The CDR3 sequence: CASSTRTGSDTQYF. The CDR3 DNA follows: TGTGCCAGTAGTACAAGGACAGGGTCAGATACGCAGTATTTT. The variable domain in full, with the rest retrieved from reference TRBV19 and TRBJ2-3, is DGGITQSPKYLFRKEGQNVTLSCEQNLNHDAMYWYRQDPGQGLRLIYYSQIVNDFQKGDIAEGYSVSREKKESFPLTVTSAQKNPTAFYLCASSTRTGSDTQYFGPGTRLTVL.

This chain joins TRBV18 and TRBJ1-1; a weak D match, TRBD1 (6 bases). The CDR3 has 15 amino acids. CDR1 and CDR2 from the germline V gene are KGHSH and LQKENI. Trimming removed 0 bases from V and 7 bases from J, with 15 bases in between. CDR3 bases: TGTGCCAGCTCACCACCGGGGGCGGGGGCCGGTGAAGCTTTCTTT. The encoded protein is CASSPPGAGAGEAFF.

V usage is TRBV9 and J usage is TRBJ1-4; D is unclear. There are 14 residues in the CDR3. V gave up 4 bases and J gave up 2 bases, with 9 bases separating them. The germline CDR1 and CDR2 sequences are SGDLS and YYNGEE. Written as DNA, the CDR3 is TGTGCCAGCAGCCCATCGAGCACTAATGAAAAACTGTTTTTT. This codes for CASSPSSTNEKLFF.

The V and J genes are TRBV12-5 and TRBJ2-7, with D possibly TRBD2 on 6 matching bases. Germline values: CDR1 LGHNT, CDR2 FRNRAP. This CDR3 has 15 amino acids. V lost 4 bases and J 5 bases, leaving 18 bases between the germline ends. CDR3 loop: CASGSTGVLRDEQYF. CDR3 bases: TGTGCTAGTGGTTCGACGGGGGTGCTCAGGGACGAGCAGTACTTC.

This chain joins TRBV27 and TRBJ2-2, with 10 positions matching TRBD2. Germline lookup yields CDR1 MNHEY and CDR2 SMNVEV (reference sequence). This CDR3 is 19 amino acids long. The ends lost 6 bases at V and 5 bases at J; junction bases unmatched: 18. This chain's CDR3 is CASRPYGAFSGRSTGELFF. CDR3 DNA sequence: TGTGCCAGCAGACCCTACGGGGCTTTTAGCGGGAGGTCAACCGGGGAGCTGTTTTTT.

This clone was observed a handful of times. The CDR3 nucleotides are TGTGCCAGCAGTACGGGGGGGGTGAGTACTGAAGCTTTCTTT. Translation gives CASSTGGVSTEAFF. This chain joins TRBV25-1 and TRBJ1-1, with D possibly matching TRBD1 (5 bases). The CDR3 sequence is 14 residues long. Germline V gene data show CDR1 as MGHDK and CDR2 as SYGVNS. Deletions cut 5 bases from V and 5 bases from J, with 15 bases between.

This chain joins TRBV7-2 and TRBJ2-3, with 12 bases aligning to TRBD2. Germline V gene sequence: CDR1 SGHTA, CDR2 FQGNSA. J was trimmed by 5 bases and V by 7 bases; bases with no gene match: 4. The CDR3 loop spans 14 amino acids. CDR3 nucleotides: TGTGCCAGCAACCTAGCGGGGGGGATAGATACGCAGTATTTT. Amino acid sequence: CASNLAGGIDTQYF.

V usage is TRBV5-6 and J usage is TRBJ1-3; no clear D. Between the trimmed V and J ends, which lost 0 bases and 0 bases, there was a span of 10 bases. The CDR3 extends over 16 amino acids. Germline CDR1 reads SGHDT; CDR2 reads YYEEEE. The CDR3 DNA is TGTGCCAGCAGCTTGGTTCCTATTCTCTCTGGAAACACCATATATTTT. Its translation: CASSLVPILSGNTIYF.

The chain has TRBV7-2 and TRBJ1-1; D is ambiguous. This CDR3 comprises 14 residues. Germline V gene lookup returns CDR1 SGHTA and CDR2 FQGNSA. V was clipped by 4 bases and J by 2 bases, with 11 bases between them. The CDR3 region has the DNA TGTGCCAGCAGCTCCCTCGGGGTCAACACTGAAGCTTTCTTT. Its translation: CASSSLGVNTEAFF.

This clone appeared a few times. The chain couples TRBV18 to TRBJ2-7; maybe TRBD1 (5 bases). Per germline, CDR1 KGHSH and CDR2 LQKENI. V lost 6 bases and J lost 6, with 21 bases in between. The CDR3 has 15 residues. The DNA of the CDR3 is TGTGCCAGCTCCGTACTCCCGGACGGGCAGGGCGAGCAGTACTTC. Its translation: CASSVLPDGQGEQYF.

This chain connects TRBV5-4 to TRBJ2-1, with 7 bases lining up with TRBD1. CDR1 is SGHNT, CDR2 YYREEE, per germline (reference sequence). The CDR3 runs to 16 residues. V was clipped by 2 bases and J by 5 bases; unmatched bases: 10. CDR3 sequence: CASSLKGAGPNNEQFF. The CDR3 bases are TGTGCCAGCAGCTTAAAGGGGGCCGGGCCCAACAATGAGCAGTTCTTC.

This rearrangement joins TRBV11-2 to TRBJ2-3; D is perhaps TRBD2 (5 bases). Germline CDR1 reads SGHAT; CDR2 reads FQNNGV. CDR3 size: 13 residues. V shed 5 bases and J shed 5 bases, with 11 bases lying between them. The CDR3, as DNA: TGTGCCAGCAGCCCGCTAGCCAGAGATACGCAGTATTTT. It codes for CASSPLARDTQYF. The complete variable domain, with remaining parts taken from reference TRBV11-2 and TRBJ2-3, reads EAGVAQSPRYKIIEKRQSVAFWCNPISGHATLYWYQQILGQGPKLLIQFQNNGVVDDSQLPKDRFSAERLKGVDSTLKIQPAKLEDSAVYLCASSPLARDTQYFGPGTRLTVL.

The CDR3 protein is CASSIGGTGTSGPLQYF. The CDR3 DNA sequence: TGTGCCAGTAGTATAGGGGGGACCGGGACTAGCGGCCCTCTCCAGTACTTC. The rearrangement joins TRBV19 to TRBJ2-7, with TRBD2 matching 11 bases. The CDR3 length is 17 residues. After removal of 1 base from V and 10 bases from J, the junction contained 15 bases not matched to a gene. Germline values: CDR1 LNHDA, CDR2 SQIVND (reference sequence).

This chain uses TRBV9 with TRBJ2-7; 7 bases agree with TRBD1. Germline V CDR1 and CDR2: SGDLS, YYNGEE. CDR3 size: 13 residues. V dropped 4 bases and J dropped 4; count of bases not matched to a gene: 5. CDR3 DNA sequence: TGTGCCAGCAGCCCCCCACAGGGGTACGAGCAGTACTTC. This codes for CASSPPQGYEQYF. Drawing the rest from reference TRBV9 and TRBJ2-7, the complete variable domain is DSGVTQTPKHLITATGQRVTLRCSPRSGDLSVYWYQQSLDQGLQFLIQYYNGEERAKGNILERFSAQQFPDLHSELNLSSLELGDSALYFCASSPPQGYEQYFGPGTRLTVT.

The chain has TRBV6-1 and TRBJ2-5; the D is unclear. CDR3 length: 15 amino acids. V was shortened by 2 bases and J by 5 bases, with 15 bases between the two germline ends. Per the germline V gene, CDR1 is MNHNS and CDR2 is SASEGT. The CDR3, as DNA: TGTGCCAGCAGTGAACTGGCAGAGCGCCAGGAGACCCAGTACTTC. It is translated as CASSELAERQETQYF.

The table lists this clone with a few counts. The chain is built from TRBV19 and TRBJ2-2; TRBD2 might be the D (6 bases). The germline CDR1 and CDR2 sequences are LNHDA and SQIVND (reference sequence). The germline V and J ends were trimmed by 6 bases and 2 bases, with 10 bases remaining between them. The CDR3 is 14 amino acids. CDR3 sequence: CASSETRNTGELFF. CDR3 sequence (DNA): TGTGCCAGTAGCGAGACTAGAAACACCGGGGAGCTGTTTTTT.

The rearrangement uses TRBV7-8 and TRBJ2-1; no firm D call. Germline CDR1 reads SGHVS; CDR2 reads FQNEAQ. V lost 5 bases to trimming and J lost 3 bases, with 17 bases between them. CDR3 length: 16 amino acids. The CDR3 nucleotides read TGTGCCAGCAGCCGCCTAGGGCGGACCAGCTACAATGAGCAGTTCTTC. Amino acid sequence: CASSRLGRTSYNEQFF.

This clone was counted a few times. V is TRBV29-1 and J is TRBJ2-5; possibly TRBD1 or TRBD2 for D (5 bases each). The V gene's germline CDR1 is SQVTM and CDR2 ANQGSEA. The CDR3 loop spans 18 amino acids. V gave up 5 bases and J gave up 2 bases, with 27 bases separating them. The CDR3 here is CSVRQGIVLSGTQETQYF. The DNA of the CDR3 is TGCAGCGTTCGCCAGGGTATTGTGCTCAGCGGAACTCAAGAGACCCAGTACTTC.

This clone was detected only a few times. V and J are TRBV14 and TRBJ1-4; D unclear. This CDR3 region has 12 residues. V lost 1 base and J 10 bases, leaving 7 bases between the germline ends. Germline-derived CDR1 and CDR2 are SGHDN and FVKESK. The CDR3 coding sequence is TGTGCCAGCAGCCAAGTGGTGGGAAAACTGTTTTTT. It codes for CASSQVVGKLFF.

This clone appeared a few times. The CDR3 nucleotides are TGTGCCAGCAGTCACCTCGGGGATGAGCAGTTCTTC. Translated, it gives CASSHLGDEQFF. The V call is TRBV25-1, the J call TRBJ2-1; D perhaps matches TRBD2 (5 bases). V gave up 5 bases and J gave up 8 bases, with 10 bases separating them. Germline loops: CDR1 MGHDK, CDR2 SYGVNS. This CDR3 is built from 12 residues. The variable domain in full, completed from reference TRBV25-1 and TRBJ2-1, reads EADIYQTPRYLVIGTGKKITLECSQTMGHDKMYWYQQDPGMELHLIHYSYGVNSTEKGDLSSESTVSRIRTEHFPLTLESARPSHTSQYLCASSHLGDEQFFGPGTRLTVL.

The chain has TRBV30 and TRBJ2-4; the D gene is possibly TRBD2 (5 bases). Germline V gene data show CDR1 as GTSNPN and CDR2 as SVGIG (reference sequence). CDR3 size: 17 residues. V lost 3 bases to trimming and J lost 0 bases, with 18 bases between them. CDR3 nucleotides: TGTGCCTGGAGAAATGGTGAGGAGGTAGGAGCCAAAAACATTCAGTACTTC. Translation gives CAWRNGEEVGAKNIQYF.

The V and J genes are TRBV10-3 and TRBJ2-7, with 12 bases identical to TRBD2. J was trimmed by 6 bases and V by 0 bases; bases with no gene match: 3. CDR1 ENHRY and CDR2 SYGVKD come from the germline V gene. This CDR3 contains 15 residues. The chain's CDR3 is CAISESTSGSGEQYF. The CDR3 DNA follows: TGTGCCATCAGTGAGTCGACTAGCGGGAGTGGCGAGCAGTACTTC.